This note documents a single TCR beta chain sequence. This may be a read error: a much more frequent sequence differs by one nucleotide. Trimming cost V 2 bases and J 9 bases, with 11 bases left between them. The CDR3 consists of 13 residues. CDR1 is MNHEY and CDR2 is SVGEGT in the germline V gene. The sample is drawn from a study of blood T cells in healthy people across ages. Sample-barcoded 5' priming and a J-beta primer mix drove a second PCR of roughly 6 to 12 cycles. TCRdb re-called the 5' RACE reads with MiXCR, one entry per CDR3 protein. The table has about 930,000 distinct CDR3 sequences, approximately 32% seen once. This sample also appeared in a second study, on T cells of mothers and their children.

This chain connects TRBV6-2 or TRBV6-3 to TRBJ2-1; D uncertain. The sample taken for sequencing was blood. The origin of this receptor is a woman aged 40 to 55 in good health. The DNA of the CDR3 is TGTGCCAGCAGTTACACCTCACTGAGTGAGCAGTTCTTC. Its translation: CASSYTSLSEQFF.